The next 15 T cell receptor beta chains were all read from a single sample in a study of blood T cell repertoires in COVID-19 (dated by TCRdb to the early 2020s). Libraries were made using the immunoSEQ multiplex PCR assay. This is the immuneACCESS table as TCRdb keeps it, with only in-frame sequences that have V and J called. A part of the clones is gone; compared with another copy, unresolved V genes explain less than half, and the rest is unexplained. The table for this sample lists roughly 16,000 clones; roughly nine tenths of them were counted only once. Together, the top ten hold roughly 5.5% of the sample. Sequenced input: peripheral blood. The receptors derive from a human donor in a cohort sampled during active COVID-19.

Remarks on this clone: At one end the junction does not follow the germline gene, possibly because of a read error. V gene TRBV11-1 combines with J gene TRBJ2-3; D unclear. The CDR3 is 13 amino acids. The germline CDR1 and CDR2 sequences are SGHAT and FQDESV (reference sequence). The CDR3 loop reads CASSLAQTDTQYF. The CDR3 nucleotides are TGTGCCAGCAGTTTAGCCCAAACAGATACGCAGTATTTT.

The chain uses TRBV5-4 and TRBJ1-5; D possibly corresponds to TRBD1 (6 bases). Germline CDR1 is SGHNT and CDR2 is YYREEE (reference sequence). V gave up 2 bases and J gave up 0 bases, with 12 bases separating them. The CDR3 length is 16 residues. Here the CDR3 DNA reads TGTGCCAGCAGCTTCAAGGGGGATGGTAGCAATCAGCCCCAGCATTTT. Translation gives CASSFKGDGSNQPQHF.

This clone was found a few times. V is TRBV19 and J is TRBJ1-6; 8 positions match TRBD1. Germline V lookup: CDR1 LNHDA, CDR2 SQIVND (reference sequence). This CDR3 spans 13 amino acids. V lost 4 bases to trimming and J lost 7 bases; unmatched junction nucleotides: 0. Written as DNA, the CDR3 is TGTGCCAGTAGTAGACAGGGGAATTCACCCCTCCACTTT. Encoded protein: CASSRQGNSPLHF.

V usage is TRBV5-1 and J usage is TRBJ2-7; TRBD1 matches 8 bases. V trimming: 0 bases; J trimming: 2 bases; junction bases outside the gene matches: 4. The length of the CDR3 is 15 residues. CDR1 and CDR2 from the germline V gene are SGHRS and YFSETQ. In nucleotides, the CDR3 is TGCGCCAGCAGCTTGGCGGGACAGGCCACCTACGAGCAGTACTTC. It encodes CASSLAGQATYEQYF.

The V gene is TRBV10-1, the J gene TRBJ2-1, with 10 bases that match TRBD2. The CDR3 is 12 residues long. Germline loops: CDR1 WNHNN, CDR2 SYGVQD (reference sequence). With V trimmed by 6 bases and J by 13 bases, 6 bases remained unmatched. CDR3 coding DNA: TGCGCCAGCAGCCCCGGGACTAGCGCCCAGTTCTTC. This encodes CASSPGTSAQFF.

This rearrangement joins TRBV4-1 to TRBJ1-5, with 8 bases matching TRBD1. With V trimmed by 0 bases and J by 5 bases, 0 bases remained unmatched. CDR1 is MGHRA and CDR2 is YSYEKL in the germline V gene. The CDR3 has 14 residues. The CDR3 coding sequence is TGCGCCAGCAGCCAAGAACAGGGGGATCAGCCCCAGCATTTT. Translating it yields CASSQEQGDQPQHF.

This rearrangement joins TRBV5-1 to TRBJ1-4; maybe TRBD1 (5 bases). This CDR3 is 13 amino acids long. Deletions cut 6 bases from V and 3 bases from J, with 9 bases between. Germline V gene lookup returns CDR1 SGHRS and CDR2 YFSETQ. CDR3 in amino acids: CASTPGANEKLFF. The CDR3 DNA follows: TGCGCCAGCACGCCGGGGGCTAATGAAAAACTGTTTTTT.

The chain couples TRBV24-1 to TRBJ1-2; 7 positions agree with TRBD1. CDR3 size: 13 residues. With V trimmed by 2 bases and J by 5 bases, 1 base remained unmatched. Per germline, CDR1 KGHDR and CDR2 SFDVKD. CDR3 coding DNA: TGTGCCACCAGTGATTCGACAGGGTATGGCTACACCTTC. It yields the protein CATSDSTGYGYTF.

The V call is TRBV5-5, the J call TRBJ1-6, with 10 bases aligning to TRBD1. Germline values: CDR1 SGHKS, CDR2 YYEKEE (reference sequence). With V trimmed by 0 bases and J by 0 bases, 0 bases remained unmatched. The CDR3 has 17 amino acids. The CDR3 here is CASSLGTGGSYNSPLHF. The CDR3 nucleotides read TGTGCCAGCAGCTTGGGGACAGGGGGCTCCTATAATTCACCCCTCCACTTT.

V gene TRBV7-8 combines with J gene TRBJ2-7; TRBD2 matches 11 bases. V was clipped by 1 base and J by 4 bases; unmatched bases: 6. Germline V lookup: CDR1 SGHVS, CDR2 FQNEAQ. The CDR3 loop spans 16 amino acids. The CDR3 DNA is TGTGCCAGCAGCTTAGGACTAGCGGGAACTCATTACGAGCAGTACTTC. Amino acids: CASSLGLAGTHYEQYF.

V and J are TRBV2 and TRBJ1-2, with 8 bases fitting TRBD1. Germline trimming cut 2 bases from V and 8 bases from J; bases unmatched to any gene: 7. CDR3 length: 14 amino acids. From germline, CDR1 is SNHLY and CDR2 FYNNEI. CDR3 amino acids: CASSESTGVGGYTF. The CDR3 nucleotides are TGTGCCAGCAGTGAATCGACAGGGGTGGGCGGCTACACCTTC.

The rearrangement links TRBV18 to TRBJ2-5, with a tentative D call TRBD2 (6 bases). CDR3 size: 15 residues. V gave up 5 bases and J gave up 4 bases, with 17 bases separating them. Germline V gene data show CDR1 as KGHSH and CDR2 as LQKENI. CDR3 amino acids: CASSKNGGFRETQYF. CDR3 sequence (DNA): TGTGCCAGCTCAAAAAATGGGGGGTTTAGAGAGACCCAGTACTTC.

The gene calls are TRBV4-1 and TRBJ1-2, with D possibly TRBD1 on 5 matching bases. The V gene lost 1 base and the J gene lost 4 bases, with 13 bases spanning the gap. Germline V lookup: CDR1 MGHRA, CDR2 YSYEKL. This CDR3 is built from 15 residues. CDR3 region: CASSQGAGVRYGYTF. The CDR3 coding sequence is TGCGCCAGCAGCCAAGGGGCGGGGGTTCGCTATGGCTACACCTTC.

This chain links TRBV7-8 with TRBJ1-3; possibly TRBD1 for D (5 bases). This CDR3 region has 14 residues. With 5 bases removed from V and 9 bases from J, the gap between germline ends came to 17 bases. The germline gives CDR1 SGHVS, CDR2 FQNEAQ. CDR3 region: CASSRRRDFGTIYF. As DNA, the CDR3 is TGTGCCAGCAGCCGAAGAAGGGACTTCGGCACCATATATTTT.

V usage is TRBV28 and J usage is TRBJ2-1; TRBD1 matches 9 bases. CDR3 length: 13 residues. Germline lookup yields CDR1 MDHEN and CDR2 SYDVKM. J gave up 4 bases and V 10 bases, and 5 bases lay outside the gene matches. This CDR3 reads CAIRGTGYNEQFF. CDR3 DNA: TGTGCCATCCGGGGGACAGGGTACAATGAGCAGTTCTTC.